Each of the 25 T cell receptor beta chains below was sequenced from the same sample in a study of CXCR3-negative and CXCR3-positive naive CD8 T cells. Their antigen targets remain unknown. Findings and limits, study-wide: CXCR3-negative naive cells had less hydrophobic TRB CDR3s than did CXCR3-positive naive cells.

The TRB cDNA libraries were prepared by 5' RACE with UMI labels. TCRdb reprocessed the 5' RACE reads and reports one entry per CDR3 protein, with no DNA. In total, the table holds tens of thousands of distinct CDR3 sequences. The sequencing sample was made of naive CXCR3+ CD8+ T cells from blood. Subset described: CD45RO-CCR7+CD27+CD95- naive CD8+ T cells expressing CXCR3 (TNR3+). The receptors stem from a human donor in good health. Some clones in this sample may be carry-over from other donors' samples.

The rearrangement links TRBV29-1 to TRBJ1-2. Per germline, CDR1 SQVTM and CDR2 ANQGSEA. The CDR3 has 11 amino acids. The CDR3 region is CSARGHYGYTF.

V usage is TRBV20-1 and J usage is TRBJ2-7. This CDR3 contains 12 residues. Germline assignment: CDR1 DFQATT and CDR2 SNEGSKA (reference sequence). The CDR3 protein is CNARDNSYEQYF.

V is TRBV28 and J is TRBJ2-7. CDR1 is MDHEN, CDR2 SYDVKM, per germline. The CDR3 is 16 amino acids. CDR3 sequence reads: CASSFGSLSESYEQYF. Variable domain in full (rest from reference TRBV28 and TRBJ2-7): DVKVTQSSRYLVKRTGEKVFLECVQDMDHENMFWYRQDPGLGLRLIYFSYDVKMKEKGDIPEGYSVSREKKERFSLILESASTNQTSMYLCASSFGSLSESYEQYFGPGTRLTVT.

The V and J genes are TRBV4-2 and TRBJ2-1. The CDR3 spans 15 residues. CDR1 is LGHNA, CDR2 YNFKEQ, per germline. The CDR3: CASSQELAANNEQFF.

V and J are TRBV20-1 and TRBJ2-1; the D gene TCRdb calls, TRBD2, cannot be checked with no DNA. Germline loops: CDR1 DFQATT, CDR2 SNEGSKA (reference sequence). The CDR3 is made up of 14 amino acids. The CDR3 sequence is CSASTSGLYNEQFF.

This sequence joins TRBV19 and TRBJ2-7; TCRdb picks TRBD1, but there is no DNA to check that call. The CDR3 sequence is 13 residues long. Looked up from germline, CDR1 is LNHDA and CDR2 is SQIVND (reference sequence). The CDR3 spells CASSATGSYEQYF.

The rearrangement links TRBV2 to TRBJ2-7; TCRdb returns TRBD1, unconfirmable since there is no DNA. CDR1 SNHLY and CDR2 FYNNEI come from the germline V gene. The CDR3 contains 16 residues. CDR3 loop: CASSRTGTGYRDEQYF.

This sequence joins TRBV12-3 or TRBV12-4 and TRBJ1-2; lacking DNA, the TRBD1 call made by TCRdb goes unchecked. This CDR3 has 16 residues. The CDR3 sequence is CASSLPPNRGYYGYTF.

The chain is built from TRBV25-1 and TRBJ2-3; TCRdb selects TRBD1, and the lack of DNA leaves this call unchecked. The CDR3 totals 16 residues. Germline values: CDR1 MGHDK, CDR2 SYGVNS. The CDR3 here is CASSELAPRGTDTQYF.

The chain joins TRBV28 to TRBJ1-2; TCRdb reports TRBD1, a call that lacks DNA to check it against. The CDR3 is 14 amino acids. Germline assignment: CDR1 MDHEN and CDR2 SYDVKM. CDR3 sequence: CASHLGTGVYGYTF.

The chain carries TRBV29-1 and TRBJ2-1; TCRdb reports TRBD1, a call that lacks DNA to check it against. The CDR3 length is 12 residues. Germline V gene sequence: CDR1 SQVTM, CDR2 ANQGSEA. The chain's CDR3 is CSAPGQEPNQFF.

CDR3 in amino acids: CSVEEYLEAFTDTQYF. The chain links TRBV29-1 to TRBJ2-3. Germline V gives CDR1 SQVTM, CDR2 ANQGSEA. The length of the CDR3 is 16 residues.

This chain uses TRBV25-1 with TRBJ2-5; TCRdb's assignment of TRBD1 cannot be checked, as there is no DNA. CDR1 and CDR2 from the germline V gene are MGHDK and SYGVNS. The CDR3 sequence is 18 residues long. The chain's CDR3 is CASSVYFPRHGYQETQYF. Drawing the rest from reference TRBV25-1 and TRBJ2-5, the complete variable domain is EADIYQTPRYLVIGTGKKITLECSQTMGHDKMYWYQQDPGMELHLIHYSYGVNSTEKGDLSSESTVSRIRTEHFPLTLESARPSHTSQYLCASSVYFPRHGYQETQYFGPGTRLLVL.

V usage is TRBV20-1 and J usage is TRBJ2-7. The CDR3 runs to 14 residues. Germline V lookup: CDR1 DFQATT, CDR2 SNEGSKA (reference sequence). CDR3 sequence: CSARDLVGGPEQYF.

The chain joins TRBV7-9 to TRBJ2-5; the TCRdb call, TRBD1, lacks DNA for checking. The CDR3 length is 12 residues. Germline CDR1 and CDR2: SEHNR and FQNEAQ (reference sequence). The CDR3 sequence is CAAGTGQETQYF.

The chain combines TRBV10-3 with TRBJ2-1; the TCRdb D gene call, TRBD1, has no DNA to confirm it. The CDR3 covers 14 residues. The germline CDR1 and CDR2 sequences are ENHRY and SYGVKD. The CDR3: CALSESGRGTEQFF.

V and J are TRBV9 and TRBJ2-7. This CDR3 contains 12 residues. From germline, CDR1 is SGDLS and CDR2 YYNGEE. The CDR3 loop reads CASSGPGYEQYF. Complete variable domain (other parts from reference TRBV9 and TRBJ2-7): DSGVTQTPKHLITATGQRVTLRCSPRSGDLSVYWYQQSLDQGLQFLIQYYNGEERAKGNILERFSAQQFPDLHSELNLSSLELGDSALYFCASSGPGYEQYFGPGTRLTVT.

V and J are TRBV12-3 or TRBV12-4 and TRBJ1-1. This CDR3 region has 14 residues. The CDR3 sequence: CASSLGRTNTEAFF.

CDR3 region: CASSLLGEILIEDTQYF. The chain joins TRBV28 to TRBJ2-3; TCRdb designates TRBD1, a call that cannot be tested without DNA. This CDR3 is built from 17 residues. Germline V gene sequence: CDR1 MDHEN, CDR2 SYDVKM.

V usage is TRBV6-6 and J usage is TRBJ2-1; with no DNA, the TCRdb D assignment of TRBD2 cannot be verified. The CDR3 has 14 residues. Looked up from germline, CDR1 is MNHNY and CDR2 is SVGAGI (reference sequence). The CDR3 here is CASRDRSGGNEQFF.

The genes are TRBV24-1 and TRBJ2-1; the TCRdb D gene call, TRBD1, has no DNA to confirm it. Germline CDR1 is KGHDR and CDR2 is SFDVKD. CDR3 length: 13 amino acids. The CDR3 region is CATSDVDSQEQFF.

CDR3 sequence: CASSVSGTAYFSPLHF. The chain uses TRBV12-3 or TRBV12-4 and TRBJ1-6; TCRdb reports TRBD1, a call that lacks DNA to check it against. This CDR3 region has 16 residues.

The chain carries TRBV28 and TRBJ2-1; TCRdb's D gene call, TRBD1, goes unchecked for lack of DNA. The CDR3 runs to 12 residues. CDR1 and CDR2 (germline): MDHEN, SYDVKM. This CDR3 reads CASSQGVDEQFF.

This rearrangement joins TRBV7-9 to TRBJ1-5; TCRdb calls TRBD1, which cannot be checked without DNA. Germline V CDR1 and CDR2: SEHNR, FQNEAQ (reference sequence). This CDR3 has 18 amino acids. CDR3: CASSFIGTRRLSYQPQHF.

The chain combines TRBV12-3 or TRBV12-4 with TRBJ2-5; TCRdb's D call of TRBD2 is untestable without DNA. CDR3 length: 14 residues. The CDR3 loop is CASSPAEAVETQYF.